These 30 T cell receptor beta chains came from one sample sequenced in a study of shared clonotypes between healthy human individuals (dated by TCRdb to the early 2020s). Libraries were constructed by the immunoSEQ multiplex PCR assay. This is the immuneACCESS table as TCRdb keeps it, with only in-frame sequences that have V and J called. A part of the clones is gone; compared with another copy, unresolved V genes explain less than half, and the rest is unexplained. The table for this sample lists about 1 million clones; 70% to 80% of them were counted only once. The top ten clones comprise 0.5% to 0.6% of the sample. Sequencing used memory CD4+ T cells from PBMCs. The sample's cell subset or site label, in plain terms: CD45RA-negative fraction. These receptors were obtained from a man between 18 and 29 years old in good health. Some clones in this sample may be carry-over from other donors' samples.

Notes on this clone: Given a much more abundant clone one base away, this may be a read error. The chain uses TRBV25-1 and TRBJ2-1, with D uncertain. The CDR3 consists of 11 residues. V was trimmed by 1 base and J by 8 bases, leaving 3 bases between them. From germline, CDR1 is MGHDK and CDR2 SYGVNS. CDR3 DNA: TGTGCCAGCAGTGAATGGGATGAGCAGTTCTTC. Protein product: CASSEWDEQFF.

A word on this clone: The sample holds other DNA sequences that translate to the same CDR3. The chain combines TRBV5-1 with TRBJ1-2; no clear D gene. Between the trimmed V and J ends, which lost 0 bases and 2 bases, there was a span of 8 bases. CDR1 SGHRS and CDR2 YFSETQ come from the germline V gene. The CDR3 contains 14 residues. For the CDR3, the DNA is TGCGCCAGCAGCTTGGACGGGTTGAACTATGGCTACACCTTC. It encodes CASSLDGLNYGYTF.

CDR3 protein: CASSPPGDYSPQYF. CDR3 bases: TGTGCCAGCAGTCCCCCCGGGGACTATAGCCCCCAGTACTTC. This chain joins TRBV28 and TRBJ2-5; TRBD2 agrees at 7 bases. The length of the CDR3 is 14 residues. J was trimmed by 9 bases and V by 5 bases; bases with no gene match: 12. Germline assignment: CDR1 MDHEN and CDR2 SYDVKM.

The gene calls are TRBV4-2 and TRBJ2-3; a possible D gene is TRBD2 (6 bases). The V end lost 4 bases, the J end lost 3 bases, and 11 bases lay between the germline ends. CDR3 length: 14 residues. The germline gives CDR1 LGHNA, CDR2 YNFKEQ. CDR3: CASSRSGWTDTQYF. CDR3 sequence (DNA): TGTGCCAGCAGCCGAAGCGGGTGGACAGATACGCAGTATTTT.

V usage is TRBV18 and J usage is TRBJ2-2; D is unresolved. The ends were cut back, 5 bases at V and 4 bases at J, with 8 bases in the middle. This CDR3 is 13 amino acids long. Germline assignment: CDR1 KGHSH and CDR2 LQKENI. The CDR3 region has the DNA TGTGCCAGCTCAACGACGACCACCGGGGAGCTGTTTTTT. Its protein is CASSTTTTGELFF. Using reference TRBV18 and TRBJ2-2 for the parts outside the CDR3, the full variable domain is NAGVMQNPRHLVRRRGQEARLRCSPMKGHSHVYWYRQLPEEGLKFMVYLQKENIIDESGMPKERFSAEFPKEGPSILRIQQVVRGDSAAYFCASSTTTTGELFFGEGSRLTVL.

This clone was seen once. The genes are TRBV30 and TRBJ2-7; 7 positions agree with TRBD2. Germline-derived CDR1 and CDR2 are GTSNPN and SVGIG (reference sequence). The CDR3 consists of 11 residues. The ends lost 7 bases at V and 6 bases at J; junction bases unmatched: 6. CDR3 nucleotides: TGTGCCTCCACCTGGGGGGGCGAGCAGTACTTC. Protein sequence: CASTWGGEQYF.

V gene TRBV4-1 combines with J gene TRBJ2-7; 7 nucleotides align to TRBD1. V shed 4 bases, J shed 3 bases, and the junction held 6 bases outside the gene matches. Germline CDR1 is MGHRA and CDR2 is YSYEKL. This CDR3 spans 14 amino acids. CDR3 in amino acids: CASSRPGQRYEQYF. CDR3 DNA: TGCGCCAGCAGCCGCCCGGGACAGCGCTACGAGCAGTACTTC.

The rearrangement links TRBV2 to TRBJ2-5; D may be TRBD2 (6 bases). CDR3 length: 13 residues. Germline V lookup: CDR1 SNHLY, CDR2 FYNNEI. V lost 6 bases and J lost 5, with 13 bases in between. CDR3 DNA: TGTGCCAGCAGCTACGGAGGGATGGAGACCCAGTACTTC. Amino acids: CASSYGGMETQYF.

CDR3 bases: TGTGCCAGCAACGTCGGTTCTCACTCCTACAATGAGCAGTTCTTC. This sequence encodes CASNVGSHSYNEQFF. This sequence joins TRBV7-2 and TRBJ2-1; the D is unclear. The CDR3 loop spans 15 amino acids. V lost 7 bases and J lost 0, with 13 bases in between. Germline V gene data show CDR1 as SGHTA and CDR2 as FQGNSA.

The chain joins TRBV10-3 to TRBJ1-1; no clear D. Trimming took off 0 bases at V and 3 bases at J, with 11 bases between the two ends. This CDR3 spans 15 amino acids. From germline, CDR1 is ENHRY and CDR2 SYGVKD. CDR3 sequence: CAISESAASYTEAFF. CDR3 sequence (DNA): TGTGCCATCAGTGAGTCTGCAGCCTCGTACACTGAAGCTTTCTTT.

This clone was detected a few times. The V and J genes are TRBV18 and TRBJ2-1; perhaps TRBD2 as D (6 bases). Trimming cost V 6 bases and J 8 bases, with 20 bases left between them. The CDR3 length is 15 residues. The germline CDR1 and CDR2 sequences are KGHSH and LQKENI. The CDR3 region has the DNA TGTGCCAGCTCCCCGCCATCCGGTCCGGGGGATGAGCAGTTCTTC. Its protein product is CASSPPSGPGDEQFF. Based on the CDR3 plus reference TRBV18 and TRBJ2-1, the full variable domain is NAGVMQNPRHLVRRRGQEARLRCSPMKGHSHVYWYRQLPEEGLKFMVYLQKENIIDESGMPKERFSAEFPKEGPSILRIQQVVRGDSAAYFCASSPPSGPGDEQFFGPGTRLTVL.

CDR3 sequence reads: CASSLFMPPNTEAFF. CDR3 coding DNA: TGTGCCAGCAGCTTGTTCATGCCGCCCAACACTGAAGCTTTCTTT. This chain links TRBV5-5 with TRBJ1-1; D not resolved. V dropped 1 base and J dropped 2 bases, with 12 bases sitting between them. The CDR3 is 15 amino acids. From germline, CDR1 is SGHKS and CDR2 YYEKEE (reference sequence). Filled out from reference TRBV5-5 and TRBJ1-1, the complete variable domain reads DAGVTQSPTHLIKTRGQQVTLRCSPISGHKSVSWYQQVLGQGPQFIFQYYEKEERGRGNFPDRFSARQFPNYSSELNVNALLLGDSALYLCASSLFMPPNTEAFFGQGTRLTVV.

The chain uses TRBV15 and TRBJ1-2, with a weak D call TRBD1 (5 bases). Germline-derived CDR1 and CDR2 are LNHNV and YYDKDF (reference sequence). This CDR3 spans 17 amino acids. Trimming cost V 2 bases and J 6 bases, with 22 bases left between them. CDR3 sequence reads: CATSRSRGVGNQDGYTF. CDR3 in DNA: TGTGCCACCAGCAGATCTCGAGGGGTAGGAAACCAAGATGGCTACACCTTC.

This chain connects TRBV2 to TRBJ2-1; 10 bases line up with TRBD1. Trimming took 5 bases from V and 5 from J; bases not matched to a gene: 3. CDR1 is SNHLY and CDR2 is FYNNEI in the germline V gene. The CDR3 is made up of 14 amino acids. The chain's CDR3 is CASSRDRGNNEQFF. In nucleotides, the CDR3 is TGTGCCAGCAGTAGGGACAGGGGAAACAATGAGCAGTTCTTC.

J is TRBJ2-1 and V is TRBV6-5; D is perhaps TRBD2 (5 bases). Germline loops: CDR1 MNHEY, CDR2 SVGAGI. The CDR3 contains 15 residues. V lost 6 bases and J lost 0, with 12 bases in between. CDR3 sequence reads: CASSPWTYSYNEQFF. The CDR3, as DNA: TGTGCCAGCAGCCCCTGGACTTACTCCTACAATGAGCAGTTCTTC.

The rearrangement joins TRBV7-2 to TRBJ2-5; D is possibly TRBD2 (6 bases). The CDR3 runs 14 residues. The V end lost 5 bases, the J end lost 3 bases, and 13 bases lay between the germline ends. CDR1 and CDR2 (germline): SGHTA, FQGNSA. The CDR3 nucleotides read TGTGCCAGCAGCCGAGGAGGGCCTGAAGAGACCCAGTACTTC. Its translation is CASSRGGPEETQYF.

The J gene is TRBJ1-4, the V gene TRBV18; no clear D gene. The CDR3 has 14 amino acids. CDR1 and CDR2 (germline): KGHSH, LQKENI. Trimming took 0 bases from V and 8 from J, leaving 10 bases between them. CDR3 nucleotide sequence: TGTGCCAGCTCACCACCGTGGCTCCGGGAAAAACTGTTTTTT. It yields the protein CASSPPWLREKLFF.

The rearrangement joins TRBV18 to TRBJ1-1; D gene ambiguous. Germline CDR1 and CDR2: KGHSH and LQKENI. The CDR3 length is 15 residues. The V end lost 3 bases, the J end lost 1 base, and 12 bases lay between the germline ends. As DNA, the CDR3 is TGTGCCAGCTCACCCTCGTTAGGTGGGAACACTGAAGCTTTCTTT. Protein product: CASSPSLGGNTEAFF. Full variable domain (remainder filled in from reference TRBV18 and TRBJ1-1): NAGVMQNPRHLVRRRGQEARLRCSPMKGHSHVYWYRQLPEEGLKFMVYLQKENIIDESGMPKERFSAEFPKEGPSILRIQQVVRGDSAAYFCASSPSLGGNTEAFFGQGTRLTVV.

The genes are TRBV10-3 and TRBJ1-1, with TRBD1 identical over 8 bases. The CDR3 length is 15 residues. The germline CDR1 and CDR2 sequences are ENHRY and SYGVKD. V lost 5 bases and J lost 3; bases outside the gene matches: 8. The CDR3 region is CAISKQGGEDTEAFF. In DNA form, the CDR3 reads TGTGCCATCAGTAAACAGGGGGGAGAGGACACTGAAGCTTTCTTT.

The chain joins TRBV10-3 to TRBJ2-7; weak D call: TRBD2 (6 bases). Germline loops: CDR1 ENHRY, CDR2 SYGVKD. This CDR3 is 14 amino acids long. Trimming took 10 bases from V and 0 from J, leaving 16 bases between them. The CDR3 bases are TGTGCCAGCCTACCGGGACTGGGCTCCTACGAGCAGTACTTC. Its protein product is CASLPGLGSYEQYF.

The chain joins TRBV11-3 to TRBJ2-1; D may be TRBD1 (5 bases). The length of the CDR3 is 16 residues. Germline assignment: CDR1 SGHNT and CDR2 YENEEA. Trimming took off 5 bases at V and 0 bases at J, with 14 bases between the two ends. CDR3 in DNA: TGTGCCAGCAGCGGGCGACAGTCCCGCTCCTACAATGAGCAGTTCTTC. Translation gives CASSGRQSRSYNEQFF.

The chain couples TRBV5-4 to TRBJ2-2; 7 bases agree with TRBD2. The CDR3 runs 16 residues. CDR1 SGHNT and CDR2 YYREEE come from the germline V gene (reference sequence). V trimming: 4 bases; J trimming: 1 base; junction bases outside the gene matches: 7. CDR3 region: CASSPSASGNTGELFF. CDR3 nucleotide sequence: TGTGCCAGCAGCCCATCGGCTAGCGGGAACACCGGGGAGCTGTTTTTT.

This clone was seen only a few times. The chain is built from TRBV28 and TRBJ1-1; 11 nucleotides match TRBD1. The CDR3 loop spans 14 amino acids. From germline, CDR1 is MDHEN and CDR2 SYDVKM. V lost 7 bases and J lost 11; bases outside the gene matches: 12. The CDR3 nucleotides are TGTGCCAGCATGCCCCCGGGACAGGGGGTTGACGCTTTCTTT. Its protein is CASMPPGQGVDAFF.

The J gene is TRBJ2-2, the V gene TRBV6-1; the D is unclear. The ends were cut back, 5 bases at V and 5 bases at J, with 3 bases in the middle. Germline assignment: CDR1 MNHNS and CDR2 SASEGT. This CDR3 is built from 11 residues. CDR3 DNA sequence: TGTGCCAGCAGTCCGACCGGGGAGCTGTTTTTT. This codes for CASSPTGELFF.

Of note for this clone: The same CDR3 arises from other DNA sequences in this sample as well. The rearrangement uses TRBV28 and TRBJ2-7; 10 bases are shared with TRBD1. The CDR3 is 15 amino acids. Germline trimming cut 6 bases from V and 2 bases from J; bases unmatched to any gene: 7. Germline CDR1 is MDHEN and CDR2 is SYDVKM. The chain's CDR3 is CASSSPGTGAYEQYF. CDR3 DNA: TGTGCCAGCAGCTCTCCCGGGACAGGGGCCTACGAGCAGTACTTC.

V gene TRBV19 combines with J gene TRBJ2-3; 11 bases are shared with TRBD2. Germline V gives CDR1 LNHDA, CDR2 SQIVND (reference sequence). V lost 10 bases to trimming and J lost 0 bases; unmatched junction nucleotides: 6. The CDR3 has 15 amino acids. The CDR3 bases are TGTGCCACCCGGACTAGCGGGCTTAGCACAGATACGCAGTATTTT. Translating it yields CATRTSGLSTDTQYF.

This chain links TRBV7-9 with TRBJ2-1; D not resolved. Germline loops: CDR1 SEHNR, CDR2 FQNEAQ (reference sequence). V lost 4 bases to trimming and J lost 4 bases, with 5 bases between them. The CDR3 has 12 residues. The CDR3 sequence: CASSSGYNEQFF. CDR3 sequence (DNA): TGTGCCAGCAGCTCGGGTTACAATGAGCAGTTCTTC.

Comments on this clone: Other DNA sequences in this specimen translate into the identical CDR3. V and J are TRBV28 and TRBJ2-2; either TRBD1 or TRBD2 may supply D (5 bases each). This CDR3 has 15 amino acids. Germline V gives CDR1 MDHEN, CDR2 SYDVKM. Trimming left V 4 bases short and J 1 base short, with 10 bases between. The chain's CDR3 is CASSSGTLNTGELFF. The CDR3 bases are TGTGCCAGCAGTTCCGGGACGCTGAACACCGGGGAGCTGTTTTTT.

The chain links TRBV5-1 to TRBJ2-1, with 9 bases aligning to TRBD1. CDR1 and CDR2 from the germline V gene are SGHRS and YFSETQ. J gave up 3 bases and V 0 bases, and 1 base lay outside the gene matches. The CDR3 consists of 15 residues. The CDR3 loop is CASSLADRGYNEQFF. Written as DNA, the CDR3 is TGCGCCAGCAGCTTGGCGGACAGGGGCTACAATGAGCAGTTCTTC.

The chain uses TRBV10-3 and TRBJ2-7, with 8 bases matching TRBD1. V lost 2 bases, J lost 4 bases, and 7 bases stayed unmatched. Germline V gene sequence: CDR1 ENHRY, CDR2 SYGVKD. The CDR3 is 15 amino acids. Here the CDR3 reads CAISEPTGGRYEQYF. The CDR3 nucleotides are TGTGCCATCAGTGAGCCCACAGGGGGAAGATACGAGCAGTACTTC.